A single sample is the source of the 21 T cell receptor beta chains below, sequenced in a study of T cell responses to AZD1222 COVID-19 vaccine. The table came from immunoSEQ multiplex PCR; TCRdb's copy has only in-frame clones and leaves some out. The table lists around 160,000 clones, 85% to 90% of them singletons, with over 4.5% in the top ten. The starting material was peripheral blood, obtained on day 0 of AZD1222 vaccination. The receptor source for this set is an adult in good health.

The chain links TRBV14 to TRBJ1-1; maybe TRBD1 (5 bases). Germline V gene sequence: CDR1 SGHDN, CDR2 FVKESK. The CDR3 is 13 amino acids. Deletions cut 4 bases from V and 5 bases from J, with 11 bases between. CDR3 sequence: CASSRTRQTEAFF. For the CDR3, the DNA is TGTGCCAGCAGCCGGACCAGACAGACTGAAGCTTTCTTT.

V gene TRBV19 combines with J gene TRBJ2-7; unclear D gene. Germline V gene sequence: CDR1 LNHDA, CDR2 SQIVND (reference sequence). The CDR3 spans 15 residues. Between the trimmed V and J ends, which lost 6 bases and 2 bases, there was a span of 17 bases. As DNA, the CDR3 is TGTGCCAGTAGCCCCCTTGTGGAACACCCCTACGAGCAGTACTTC. Its protein product is CASSPLVEHPYEQYF.

J is TRBJ1-2 and V is TRBV6-2 or TRBV6-3, with D unclear. V was shortened by 2 bases and J by 5 bases, with 9 bases between the two germline ends. The CDR3 consists of 13 residues. Germline CDR1 reads MNHEY; CDR2 reads SVGEGT. The chain's CDR3 is CASSYDAGYGYTF. The CDR3 nucleotides read TGTGCCAGCAGTTACGATGCGGGATATGGCTACACCTTC.

The rearrangement uses TRBV29-1 and TRBJ2-7; D may be TRBD1 or TRBD2 (5 bases each). The germline V gene has CDR1 SQVTM and CDR2 ANQGSEA. The ends were cut back, 7 bases at V and 4 bases at J, with 23 bases in the middle. The CDR3 spans 15 residues. The CDR3 sequence: CSAARPTGRQYEQYF. The CDR3 DNA sequence: TGCAGCGCCGCACGACCTACGGGGCGGCAGTACGAGCAGTACTTC.

The V and J genes are TRBV28 and TRBJ1-2, with TRBD1 matching 9 bases. The germline CDR1 and CDR2 sequences are MDHEN and SYDVKM. CDR3 size: 16 residues. The V segment lost 3 bases and the J segment 7 bases; nucleotides outside the gene matches: 12. Here the CDR3 reads CASSLALTGGQGGYTF. The DNA of the CDR3 is TGTGCCAGCAGTTTGGCCCTGACAGGGGGACAGGGTGGCTACACCTTC.

The chain recombines TRBV5-4 with TRBJ1-1; D gene unclear. CDR1 and CDR2 (germline): SGHNT, YYREEE (reference sequence). Deletions cut 3 bases from V and 0 bases from J, with 6 bases between. CDR3 length equals 13 residues. The CDR3 region has the DNA TGTGCCAGCAGCTGGGGATTGAACACTGAAGCTTTCTTT. This encodes CASSWGLNTEAFF.

This clone was observed once. The chain has TRBV9 and TRBJ1-6, with unresolved D. V gave up 6 bases and J gave up 6 bases, with 10 bases separating them. The CDR3 is 13 amino acids. CDR1 and CDR2 (germline): SGDLS, YYNGEE. The CDR3 region is CASTGELNSPLHF. CDR3 coding DNA: TGTGCCAGCACTGGAGAACTTAATTCACCCCTCCACTTT.

The chain carries TRBV7-8 and TRBJ2-4; D perhaps matches TRBD2 (7 bases). V was trimmed by 1 base and J by 5 bases, leaving 12 bases between them. The V gene's germline CDR1 is SGHVS and CDR2 FQNEAQ. The CDR3 totals 15 residues. This chain's CDR3 is CASSLGWGGENIQYF. Written as DNA, the CDR3 is TGTGCCAGCAGCTTAGGCTGGGGGGGCGAAAACATTCAGTACTTC. The variable domain in full, with the rest retrieved from reference TRBV7-8 and TRBJ2-4, is GAGVSQSPRYKVAKRGQDVALRCDPISGHVSLFWYQQALGQGPEFLTYFQNEAQLDKSGLPSDRFFAERPEGSVSTLKIQRTQQEDSAVYLCASSLGWGGENIQYFGAGTRLSVL.

The gene calls are TRBV30 and TRBJ1-2; D may be TRBD1 (5 bases). The ends were cut back, 8 bases at V and 0 bases at J, with 13 bases in the middle. Germline V CDR1 and CDR2: GTSNPN, SVGIG (reference sequence). The CDR3 is made up of 13 amino acids. As DNA, the CDR3 is TGTGCCCGCCTGGACAAAACTAACTATGGCTACACCTTC. This gives the protein CARLDKTNYGYTF.

V gene TRBV10-3 combines with J gene TRBJ2-3, with D unresolved. The germline V gene has CDR1 ENHRY and CDR2 SYGVKD. This CDR3 contains 13 residues. V lost 3 bases and J 4 bases, leaving 8 bases between the germline ends. CDR3 amino acids: CAISDRVADTQYF. DNA of the CDR3: TGTGCCATCAGTGACCGGGTGGCAGATACGCAGTATTTT.

The rearrangement uses TRBV28 and TRBJ2-7, with 7 bases lining up with TRBD1. The germline V gene encodes CDR1 MDHEN and CDR2 SYDVKM. V trimming: 8 bases; J trimming: 2 bases; junction bases outside the gene matches: 9. This CDR3 contains 14 residues. For the CDR3, the DNA is TGTGCCAGCGGCCAACAGGGGTTCGCCTACGAGCAGTACTTC. This gives the protein CASGQQGFAYEQYF. Variable domain in full (rest from reference TRBV28 and TRBJ2-7): DVKVTQSSRYLVKRTGEKVFLECVQDMDHENMFWYRQDPGLGLRLIYFSYDVKMKEKGDIPEGYSVSREKKERFSLILESASTNQTSMYLCASGQQGFAYEQYFGPGTRLTVT.

The table lists this clone with many counts. The V and J genes are TRBV27 and TRBJ1-1; 9 bases are a match to TRBD1. CDR1 MNHEY and CDR2 SMNVEV come from the germline V gene (reference sequence). J lost 1 base, V lost 5 bases, and 2 bases had no gene match. The CDR3 spans 14 residues. The DNA of the CDR3 is TGTGCCAGCAGTCGGACAGGGGCGAACACTGAAGCTTTCTTT. Translated, it gives CASSRTGANTEAFF.

This chain uses TRBV19 with TRBJ2-3; D unresolved. V lost 1 base to trimming and J lost 7 bases, with 9 bases between them. The length of the CDR3 is 13 residues. The V gene's germline CDR1 is LNHDA and CDR2 SQIVND (reference sequence). CDR3 in amino acids: CASSIGDDNTQYF. The CDR3 DNA reads TGTGCCAGTAGTATAGGAGACGACAATACGCAGTATTTT.

The V and J genes are TRBV15 and TRBJ1-2; D gene ambiguous. The CDR3 is made up of 13 amino acids. V was trimmed by 4 bases and J by 6 bases, leaving 12 bases between them. Germline V gene lookup returns CDR1 LNHNV and CDR2 YYDKDF (reference sequence). This CDR3 is CATSNPQRNGYTF. CDR3 bases: TGTGCCACCAGCAACCCACAGCGAAATGGCTACACCTTC. Variable domain in full (rest from reference TRBV15 and TRBJ1-2): DAMVIQNPRYQVTQFGKPVTLSCSQTLNHNVMYWYQQKSSQAPKLLFHYYDKDFNNEADTPDNFQSRRPNTSFCFLDIRSPGLGDTAMYLCATSNPQRNGYTFGSGTRLTVV.

The rearrangement joins TRBV5-6 to TRBJ2-7, with D perhaps matching TRBD1 or TRBD2 (5 bases each). The CDR3 totals 13 residues. Germline CDR1 reads SGHDT; CDR2 reads YYEEEE. V gave up 2 bases and J gave up 7 bases, with 13 bases separating them. The CDR3 is CASSLGDGGEQYF. CDR3 nucleotides: TGTGCCAGCAGCTTAGGGGACGGTGGAGAGCAGTACTTC.

CDR3 DNA: TGTGCCAGCAGTTTAACGCCAGGGTTTGGGGCTGGCTACACCTTC. As protein: CASSLTPGFGAGYTF. The chain recombines TRBV27 with TRBJ1-2; tentative D call: TRBD1 (5 bases). Per the germline V gene, CDR1 is MNHEY and CDR2 is SMNVEV (reference sequence). The germline V and J ends were trimmed by 2 bases and 7 bases, with 17 bases remaining between them. This CDR3 contains 15 residues.

The chain is built from TRBV21-1 and TRBJ1-6; whether TRBD1, the table's D call, matches the DNA was not checked. TRBV21-1 is a pseudogene segment. The CDR3 sequence is 12 residues long. The CDR3 loop is CASTTGTSPLHF. CDR3 nucleotides: TGTGCCAGCACCACAGGTACCTCACCCCTCCACTTT.

In its sample, this clone was seen a few times. CDR3 residues: CASSLSGQGHEKLFF. In nucleotides, the CDR3 is TGTGCCAGCAGCCTCTCGGGACAGGGTCACGAAAAACTGTTTTTT. The J gene is TRBJ1-4, the V gene TRBV9; 9 nucleotides line up with TRBD1. V lost 4 bases to trimming and J lost 8 bases; unmatched junction nucleotides: 9. The CDR3 spans 15 residues. Germline V gene lookup returns CDR1 SGDLS and CDR2 YYNGEE. The entire variable domain, with the rest obtained from reference TRBV9 and TRBJ1-4, is as follows: DSGVTQTPKHLITATGQRVTLRCSPRSGDLSVYWYQQSLDQGLQFLIQYYNGEERAKGNILERFSAQQFPDLHSELNLSSLELGDSALYFCASSLSGQGHEKLFFGSGTQLSVL.

This clone was seen repeatedly, ten times or more. The chain uses TRBV30 and TRBJ2-7; TRBD1 matches 7 bases. Unmatched junction bases numbered 3, after V lost 4 bases and J lost 6 bases. Germline CDR1 and CDR2: GTSNPN and SVGIG (reference sequence). The CDR3 has 11 amino acids. The CDR3 nucleotides read TGTGCCTGGAACAGACAGGGCGAGCAGTACTTC. This translates into CAWNRQGEQYF. Together with reference TRBV30 and TRBJ2-7, the CDR3 gives the full variable domain: SQTIHQWPATLVQPVGSPLSLECTVEGTSNPNLYWYRQAAGRGLQLLFYSVGIGQISSEVPQNLSASRPQDRQFILSSKKLLLSDSGFYLCAWNRQGEQYFGPGTRLTVT.

The chain has TRBV28 and TRBJ1-2; unclear D gene. The CDR3 length is 14 residues. Germline CDR1 and CDR2: MDHEN and SYDVKM. Deletions cut 2 bases from V and 8 bases from J, with 15 bases between. CDR3 region: CASSLVGPTRGYTF. CDR3 nucleotide sequence: TGTGCCAGCAGTTTAGTGGGTCCAACCCGCGGCTACACCTTC.

The J gene is TRBJ1-1, the V gene TRBV28; D is unresolved. Deletions cut 3 bases from V and 1 base from J, with 9 bases between. CDR3 length: 14 residues. The germline V gene has CDR1 MDHEN and CDR2 SYDVKM. DNA for the CDR3: TGTGCCAGCAGTTTCCCGACACCGAACACTGAAGCTTTCTTT. Protein: CASSFPTPNTEAFF.